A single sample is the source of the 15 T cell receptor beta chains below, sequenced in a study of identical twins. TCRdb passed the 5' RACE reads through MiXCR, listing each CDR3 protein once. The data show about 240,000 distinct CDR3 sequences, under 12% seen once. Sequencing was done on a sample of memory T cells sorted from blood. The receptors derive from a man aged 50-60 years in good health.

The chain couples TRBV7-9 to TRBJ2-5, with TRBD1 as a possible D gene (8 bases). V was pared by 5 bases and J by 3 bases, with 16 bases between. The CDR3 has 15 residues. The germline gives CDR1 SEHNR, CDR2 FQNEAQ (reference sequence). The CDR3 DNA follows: TGTGCCAGCAGCCCCAGGGGGCTAGCGGAAGAGACCCAGTACTTC. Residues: CASSPRGLAEETQYF.

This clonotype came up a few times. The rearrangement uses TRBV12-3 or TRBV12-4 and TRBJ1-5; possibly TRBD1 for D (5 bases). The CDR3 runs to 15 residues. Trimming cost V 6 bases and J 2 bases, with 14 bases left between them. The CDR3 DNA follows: TGTGCCAGCAGCCCCGAATGGGGGGGCAATCAGCCCCAGCATTTT. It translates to CASSPEWGGNQPQHF.

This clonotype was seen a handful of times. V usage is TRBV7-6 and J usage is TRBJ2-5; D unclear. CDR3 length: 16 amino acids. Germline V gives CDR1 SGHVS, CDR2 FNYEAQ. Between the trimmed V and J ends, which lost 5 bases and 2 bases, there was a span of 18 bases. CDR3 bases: TGTGCCAGCAGCCTCTCGCTAGGGCCAATTCAAGAGACCCAGTACTTC. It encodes CASSLSLGPIQETQYF.

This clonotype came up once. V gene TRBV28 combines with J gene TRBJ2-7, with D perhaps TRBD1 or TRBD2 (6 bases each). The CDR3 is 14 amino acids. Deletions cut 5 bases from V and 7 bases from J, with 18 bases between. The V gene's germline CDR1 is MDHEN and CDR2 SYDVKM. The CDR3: CASSELSGAGEQYF. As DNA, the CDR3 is TGTGCCAGCAGTGAACTATCGGGGGCGGGGGAGCAGTACTTC.

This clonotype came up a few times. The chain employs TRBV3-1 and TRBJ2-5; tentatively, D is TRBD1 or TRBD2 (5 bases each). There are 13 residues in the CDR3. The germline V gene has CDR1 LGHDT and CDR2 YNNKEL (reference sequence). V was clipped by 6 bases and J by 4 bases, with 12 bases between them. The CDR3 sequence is CASRLNGGETQYF. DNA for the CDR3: TGTGCCAGCAGATTGAATGGGGGAGAGACCCAGTACTTC.

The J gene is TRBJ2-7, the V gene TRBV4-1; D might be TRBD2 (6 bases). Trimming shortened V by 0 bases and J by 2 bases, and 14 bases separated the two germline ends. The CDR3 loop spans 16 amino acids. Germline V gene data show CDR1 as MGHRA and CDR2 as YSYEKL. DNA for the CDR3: TGCGCCAGCAGCCAAGATCTCAGCGGGTCTCCCTACGAGCAGTACTTC. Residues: CASSQDLSGSPYEQYF.

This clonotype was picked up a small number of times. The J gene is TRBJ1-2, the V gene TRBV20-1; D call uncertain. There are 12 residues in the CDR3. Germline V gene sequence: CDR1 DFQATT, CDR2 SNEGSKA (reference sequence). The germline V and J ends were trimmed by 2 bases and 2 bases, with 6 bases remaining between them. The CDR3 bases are TGCAGTGCTAGATCAGGCAACTATGGCTACACCTTC. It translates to CSARSGNYGYTF.

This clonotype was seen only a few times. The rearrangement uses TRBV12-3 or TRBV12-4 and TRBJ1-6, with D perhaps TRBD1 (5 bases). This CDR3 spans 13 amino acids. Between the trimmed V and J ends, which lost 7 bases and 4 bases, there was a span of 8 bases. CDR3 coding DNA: TGTGCCAGCACGGACACGTATAATTCACCCCTCCACTTT. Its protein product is CASTDTYNSPLHF.

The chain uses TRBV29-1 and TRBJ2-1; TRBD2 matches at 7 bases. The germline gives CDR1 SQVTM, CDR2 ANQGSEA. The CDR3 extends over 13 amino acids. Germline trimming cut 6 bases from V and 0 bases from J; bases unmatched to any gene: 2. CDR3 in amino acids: CSVSGNSYNEQFF. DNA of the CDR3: TGCAGCGTGAGCGGGAACTCCTACAATGAGCAGTTCTTC.

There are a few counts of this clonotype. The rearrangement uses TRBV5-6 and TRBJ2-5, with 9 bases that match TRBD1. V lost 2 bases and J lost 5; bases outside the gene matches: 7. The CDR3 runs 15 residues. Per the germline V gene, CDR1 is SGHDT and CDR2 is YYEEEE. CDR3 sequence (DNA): TGTGCCAGCAGCTTCCGGGACAGGGCCCCGGAGACCCAGTACTTC. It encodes CASSFRDRAPETQYF.

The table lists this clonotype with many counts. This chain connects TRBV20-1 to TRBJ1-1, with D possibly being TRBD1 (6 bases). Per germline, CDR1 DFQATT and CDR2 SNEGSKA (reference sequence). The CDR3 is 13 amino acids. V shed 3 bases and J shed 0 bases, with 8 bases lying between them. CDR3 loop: CSARGAVNTEAFF. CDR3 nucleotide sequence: TGCAGTGCTAGGGGGGCTGTGAACACTGAAGCTTTCTTT.

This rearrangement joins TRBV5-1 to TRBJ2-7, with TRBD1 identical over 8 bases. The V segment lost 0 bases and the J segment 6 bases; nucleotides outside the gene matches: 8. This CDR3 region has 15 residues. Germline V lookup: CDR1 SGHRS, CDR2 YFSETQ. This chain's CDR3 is CASSLGGTGGGEQYF. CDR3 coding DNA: TGCGCCAGCAGCTTGGGGGGGACAGGAGGCGGCGAGCAGTACTTC.

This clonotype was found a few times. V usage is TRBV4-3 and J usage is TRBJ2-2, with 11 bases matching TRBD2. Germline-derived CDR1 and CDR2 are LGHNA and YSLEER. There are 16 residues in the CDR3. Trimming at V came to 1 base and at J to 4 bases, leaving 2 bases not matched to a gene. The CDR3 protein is CASSQATSGGTGELFF. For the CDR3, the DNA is TGCGCCAGCAGCCAAGCTACTAGCGGGGGCACCGGGGAGCTGTTTTTT.

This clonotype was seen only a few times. The CDR3 reads CASSAEGGFYEQYF. CDR3 coding DNA: TGTGCCAGCAGCGCAGAGGGGGGGTTCTACGAGCAGTACTTC. The chain has TRBV7-2 and TRBJ2-7; maybe TRBD2 (7 bases). Germline lookup yields CDR1 SGHTA and CDR2 FQGNSA. The CDR3 runs to 14 residues. Trimming took off 5 bases at V and 3 bases at J, with 14 bases between the two ends.

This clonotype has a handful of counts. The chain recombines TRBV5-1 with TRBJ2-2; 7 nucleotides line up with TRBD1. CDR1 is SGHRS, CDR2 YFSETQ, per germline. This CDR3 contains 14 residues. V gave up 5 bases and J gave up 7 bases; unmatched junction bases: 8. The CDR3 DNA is TGCGCCAGCAGAAGGACAGGCACGGGCGGGGAGCTGTTTTTT. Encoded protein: CASRRTGTGGELFF. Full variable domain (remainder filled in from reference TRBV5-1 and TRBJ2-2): KAGVTQTPRYLIKTRGQQVTLSCSPISGHRSVSWYQQTPGQGLQFLFEYFSETQRNKGNFPGRFSGRQFSNSRSEMNVSTLELGDSALYLCASRRTGTGGELFFGEGSRLTVL.